One and the same sample provided the 5 T cell receptor beta chains below, sequenced in a study of cytomegalovirus exposure and HLA in healthy donors. In the PCR, 60 Vbeta and 13 Jbeta primers were used. Here immunoSEQ multiplex PCR was the method, and the copy in TCRdb shows in-frame clones only, minus some. The data show under 200,000 clones, 84% seen once. Sequenced material: PBMCs. The receptors come from a man younger than 35 in good health and CMV-seronegative.

The V gene is TRBV5-1, the J gene TRBJ2-7; TRBD1 agrees at 7 bases. CDR1 SGHRS and CDR2 YFSETQ come from the germline V gene. This CDR3 is 15 amino acids long. V lost 4 bases, J lost 5 bases, and 12 bases stayed unmatched. In DNA, the CDR3 is TGCGCCAGCAGCAGTTGGACCGACAGGGAAGACGAGCAGTACTTC. Translating gives CASSSWTDREDEQYF. Full variable domain (remainder filled in from reference TRBV5-1 and TRBJ2-7): KAGVTQTPRYLIKTRGQQVTLSCSPISGHRSVSWYQQTPGQGLQFLFEYFSETQRNKGNFPGRFSGRQFSNSRSEMNVSTLELGDSALYLCASSSWTDREDEQYFGPGTRLTVT.

J is TRBJ2-3 and V is TRBV11-2; 9 bases match TRBD1. The V gene's germline CDR1 is SGHAT and CDR2 FQNNGV. The CDR3 consists of 17 residues. The V and J ends lost 5 bases and 1 base, in that order; junction bases with no gene match: 10. CDR3 coding DNA: TGTGCCAGCAGCCCCCGGGACAGGGTCGGGGGCACAGATACGCAGTATTTT. This sequence encodes CASSPRDRVGGTDTQYF.

The V call is TRBV5-3, the J call TRBJ2-5, with 8 bases aligning to TRBD1. TRBV5-3 is classed as an ORF, of uncertain function. The V and J ends lost 4 bases and 3 bases, in that order; junction bases with no gene match: 8. The CDR3 is 15 residues long. Written as DNA, the CDR3 is TGTGCCAGAAGCCGGAGCCGGGACAGGAAAGAGACCCAGTACTTC. It codes for CARSRSRDRKETQYF.

J is TRBJ2-6 and V is TRBV27; maybe TRBD1 (5 bases). In germline, CDR1 is MNHEY, CDR2 SMNVEV (reference sequence). CDR3 length: 15 residues. The germline V and J ends were trimmed by 5 bases and 3 bases, with 11 bases remaining between them. The CDR3 DNA sequence: TGTGCCAGCAGTCCGCAGGGTGGTGGGGCCAACGTCCTGACTTTC. It encodes CASSPQGGGANVLTF.

The chain carries TRBV23-1 and TRBJ1-3; the D is unclear. TRBV23-1 belongs to the ORF category, with a function that is uncertain. The CDR3 runs 12 residues. Trimming removed 11 bases at V and 2 bases at J, with 10 bases between. CDR3 coding DNA: TGCGCCGTCACATTTGCTGGAAACACCATATATTTT. Its protein is CAVTFAGNTIYF.